This TCR beta chain was observed in a study of blood T cell repertoires in COVID-19 (dated by TCRdb to between 2020 and 2021). In the study overall: Collaborator samples came from the United States, Italy and Spain and covered acute and convalescent phases of COVID-19. A freely available public database, intended as a resource for researchers studying the immune response to SARS-CoV-2, is where the repertoires were released. The sample metadata nearly always contained a de-identified subject ID, COVID-19 status, age in years and sex. Subjects who had been exposed to COVID-19, were actively infected with it, or had recovered from it provided the deeply sampled blood TCRbeta repertoires that made up the dataset. The material from the prospective study consisted of cDNA or gDNA derived from T cells, B-cell-depleted T cells, or PBMCs. Samples were obtained from the ongoing ImmuneRACE study (first 160 participants) and from some 1,300 subjects provided by 6 global collaborators. Where HLA class I and class II types were available, the types were taken from metadata supplied by the sample provider, not from assay-based typing. Beyond this particular receptor, the publication reports: The amount of clinical and demographic metadata varied by source and participant and was provided uncurated.

The germline V and J ends show losses of 1 base and 7 bases respectively, and no gene match explains 5 bases of the junction. From the cysteine up to the phenylalanine, the CDR3 has a length of 14 residues. Solely the CDR3 DNA is kept, with 42 bases framed from the first base. The germline V gene provides CDR1 WSHSY and CDR2 SAAADI. TCRbeta CDR3 regions were amplified from genomic DNA using the immunoSEQ Assay, a bias-controlled multiplex PCR. Regarding the original processing steps: Within the assay, amplification of reference gene primers was used to estimate how many nucleated cells each sample contained. To quantify the absolute abundance of each unique TCRbeta CDR3 rearrangement, sequence reads were collapsed and filtered. For each sample, productive Simpson clonality was calculated by taking the square root of Simpson's diversity index across productive rearrangements. Entries here come from immuneACCESS through TCRdb and include only in-frame sequences with V and J called. Some clones fail to appear in such tables; in the studies checked, an unresolved V gene covers under half of the shortfall, and the cause of the remainder is unknown. The DNA was the basis for D and trimming; V, J and clone size are from that table. The sample contains about 300,000 clones, more than 75% of them found a single time. 4% to 5% of the sample rests with the top ten.

Turning to this clone: What this receptor recognizes is not known. No much larger clone exists at a distance of one base, and base qualities are not known.

In the prospective study, participants were 18 to 89 years old, resided in about two dozen geographic areas of the United States, and were enrolled through a virtual design. To assign participants to cohorts, the prospective study relied on clinical history that participants themselves reported in a screening survey and a study questionnaire. ImmuneRACE Cohort 3 recovered participants were defined by two consecutive negative NP/OP PCR tests, healthcare professional clearance, or symptom resolution. Mobile phlebotomists in the prospective study collected whole blood, serum and a nasopharyngeal or oropharyngeal swab from every participant. Participants in the prospective study had the option to provide additional blood draws and questionnaires over a roughly two-month period. Before DNA extraction, prospective study blood samples were shipped either frozen or at room temperature.

The chain was built from TRBV10-2 and TRBJ2-7; TRBD1 aligns with 9 central bases. This clonotype originated in a man aged 30-40 years who had recovered from COVID-19. Sequences were obtained from PBMCs or T cells enriched from blood (not recorded which). The CDR3 protein: CASSEYRTGVEQYF. Here is the DNA: TGCGCCAGCAGTGAGTACCGGACAGGGGTTGAGCAGTACTTC.